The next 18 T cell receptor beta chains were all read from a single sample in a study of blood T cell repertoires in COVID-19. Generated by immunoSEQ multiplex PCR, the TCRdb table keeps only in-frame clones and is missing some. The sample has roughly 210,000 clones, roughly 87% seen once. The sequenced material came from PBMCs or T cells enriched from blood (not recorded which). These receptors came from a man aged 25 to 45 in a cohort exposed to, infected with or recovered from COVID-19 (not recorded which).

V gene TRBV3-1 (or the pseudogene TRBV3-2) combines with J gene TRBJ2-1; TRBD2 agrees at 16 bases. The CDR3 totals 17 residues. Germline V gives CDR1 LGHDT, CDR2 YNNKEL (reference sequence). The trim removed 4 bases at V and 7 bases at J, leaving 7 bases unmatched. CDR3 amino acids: CASSPSAGLAGGNEQFF. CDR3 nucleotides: TGTGCCAGCAGCCCGTCGGCGGGACTAGCGGGAGGGAATGAGCAGTTCTTC.

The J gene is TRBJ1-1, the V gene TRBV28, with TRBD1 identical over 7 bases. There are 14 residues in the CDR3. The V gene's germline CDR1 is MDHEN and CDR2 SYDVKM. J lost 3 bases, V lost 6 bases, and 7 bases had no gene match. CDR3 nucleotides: TGTGCCAGCAGGGGACAGCCACTTTACACTGAAGCTTTCTTT. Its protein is CASRGQPLYTEAFF.

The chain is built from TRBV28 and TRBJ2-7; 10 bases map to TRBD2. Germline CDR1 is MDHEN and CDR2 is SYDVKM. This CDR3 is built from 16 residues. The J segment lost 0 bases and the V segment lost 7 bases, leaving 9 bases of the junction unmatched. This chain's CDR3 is CASTGLAGASSYEQYF. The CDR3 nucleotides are TGTGCCAGCACTGGGCTAGCGGGAGCATCCTCCTACGAGCAGTACTTC. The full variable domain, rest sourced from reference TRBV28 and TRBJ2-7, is DVKVTQSSRYLVKRTGEKVFLECVQDMDHENMFWYRQDPGLGLRLIYFSYDVKMKEKGDIPEGYSVSREKKERFSLILESASTNQTSMYLCASTGLAGASSYEQYFGPGTRLTVT.

The CDR3 coding sequence is TGTGCCAGCAACCCGGCGAGGGGCAGGGACAGCGGGAGGGCCTACGAGCAGTACTTC. Translated, it gives CASNPARGRDSGRAYEQYF. This chain connects TRBV28 to TRBJ2-7; TRBD2 matches 10 bases. Germline lookup yields CDR1 MDHEN and CDR2 SYDVKM. J was trimmed by 2 bases and V by 7 bases; bases with no gene match: 20. The CDR3 is 19 amino acids.

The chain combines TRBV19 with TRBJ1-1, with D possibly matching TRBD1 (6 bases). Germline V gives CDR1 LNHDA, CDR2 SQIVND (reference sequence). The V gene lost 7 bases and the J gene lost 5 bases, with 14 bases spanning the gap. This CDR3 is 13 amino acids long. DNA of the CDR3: TGTGCCAGTACTTACAGGGTTCGAACTGAAGCTTTCTTT. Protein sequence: CASTYRVRTEAFF. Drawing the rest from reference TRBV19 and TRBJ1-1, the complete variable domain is DGGITQSPKYLFRKEGQNVTLSCEQNLNHDAMYWYRQDPGQGLRLIYYSQIVNDFQKGDIAEGYSVSREKKESFPLTVTSAQKNPTAFYLCASTYRVRTEAFFGQGTRLTVV.

CDR3 amino acids: CASSSVYEQYF. The CDR3 coding sequence is TGTGCCAGCAGTTCCGTCTACGAGCAGTACTTC. V and J are TRBV28 and TRBJ2-7; the D is unclear. The V gene's germline CDR1 is MDHEN and CDR2 SYDVKM. The CDR3 loop spans 11 amino acids. Deletions cut 4 bases from V and 3 bases from J, with 4 bases between.

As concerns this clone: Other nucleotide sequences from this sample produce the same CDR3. This CDR3 reads CASSPTGDYGYTF. Written as DNA, the CDR3 is TGTGCCAGCAGTCCTACAGGGGACTATGGCTACACCTTC. The chain recombines TRBV28 with TRBJ1-2; 7 positions match TRBD1. With V trimmed by 5 bases and J by 3 bases, 3 bases remained unmatched. CDR1 is MDHEN, CDR2 SYDVKM, per germline. The CDR3 totals 13 residues.

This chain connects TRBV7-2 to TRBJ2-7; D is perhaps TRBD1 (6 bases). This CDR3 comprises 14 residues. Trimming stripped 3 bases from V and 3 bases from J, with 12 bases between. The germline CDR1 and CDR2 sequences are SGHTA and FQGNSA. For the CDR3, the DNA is TGTGCCAGCAGCTTTTGGGACACCTACTACGAGCAGTACTTC. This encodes CASSFWDTYYEQYF.

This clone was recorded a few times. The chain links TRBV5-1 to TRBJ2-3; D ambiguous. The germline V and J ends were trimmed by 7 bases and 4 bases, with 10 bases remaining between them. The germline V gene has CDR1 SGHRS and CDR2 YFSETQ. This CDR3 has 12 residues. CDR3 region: CASVLSADTQYF. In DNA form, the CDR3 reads TGCGCCAGCGTACTATCGGCAGATACGCAGTATTTT. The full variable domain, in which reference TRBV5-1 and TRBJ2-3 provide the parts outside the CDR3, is KAGVTQTPRYLIKTRGQQVTLSCSPISGHRSVSWYQQTPGQGLQFLFEYFSETQRNKGNFPGRFSGRQFSNSRSEMNVSTLELGDSALYLCASVLSADTQYFGPGTRLTVL.

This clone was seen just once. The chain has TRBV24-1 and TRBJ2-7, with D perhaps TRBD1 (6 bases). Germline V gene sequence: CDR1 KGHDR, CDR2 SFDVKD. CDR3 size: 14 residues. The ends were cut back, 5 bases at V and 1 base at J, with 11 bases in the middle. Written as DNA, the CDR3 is TGTGCCACCAGTGCAGGACAGCTTTCCTACGAGCAGTACTTC. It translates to CATSAGQLSYEQYF.

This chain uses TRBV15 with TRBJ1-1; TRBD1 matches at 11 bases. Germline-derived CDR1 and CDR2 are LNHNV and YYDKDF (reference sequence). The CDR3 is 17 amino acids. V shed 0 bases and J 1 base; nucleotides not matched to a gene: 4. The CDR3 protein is CATSRDRTGGWNTEAFF. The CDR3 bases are TGTGCCACCAGCAGAGACAGGACAGGGGGCTGGAACACTGAAGCTTTCTTT.

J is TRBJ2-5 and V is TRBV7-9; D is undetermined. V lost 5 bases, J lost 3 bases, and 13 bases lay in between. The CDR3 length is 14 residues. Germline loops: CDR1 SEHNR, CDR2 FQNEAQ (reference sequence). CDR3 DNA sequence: TGTGCCAGCAGCCAGAGCCTAGGCAAAGAGACCCAGTACTTC. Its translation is CASSQSLGKETQYF.

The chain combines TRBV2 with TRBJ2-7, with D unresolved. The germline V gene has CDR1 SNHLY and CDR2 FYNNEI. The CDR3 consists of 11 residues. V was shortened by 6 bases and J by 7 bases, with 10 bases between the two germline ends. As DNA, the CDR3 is TGTGCCAGCAGGGGCCCGATGGAGCAGTACTTC. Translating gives CASRGPMEQYF.

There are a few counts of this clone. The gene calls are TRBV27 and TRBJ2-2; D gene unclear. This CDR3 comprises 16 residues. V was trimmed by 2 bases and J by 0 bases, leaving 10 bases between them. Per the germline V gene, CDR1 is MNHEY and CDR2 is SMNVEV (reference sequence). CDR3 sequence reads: CASSLRRTANTGELFF. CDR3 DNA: TGTGCCAGCAGTTTACGTCGAACTGCGAACACCGGGGAGCTGTTTTTT.

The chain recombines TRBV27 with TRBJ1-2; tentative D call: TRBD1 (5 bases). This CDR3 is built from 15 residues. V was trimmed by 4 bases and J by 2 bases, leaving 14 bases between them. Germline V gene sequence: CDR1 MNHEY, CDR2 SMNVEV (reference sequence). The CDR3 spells CASSSWTLQNYGYTF. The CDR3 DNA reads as TGTGCCAGCAGTTCGTGGACACTGCAGAACTATGGCTACACCTTC.

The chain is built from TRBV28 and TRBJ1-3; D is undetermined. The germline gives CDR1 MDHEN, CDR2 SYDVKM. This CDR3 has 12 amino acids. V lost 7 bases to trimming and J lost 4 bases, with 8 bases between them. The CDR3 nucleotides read TGTGCCAGCAACACCCCCGGAAACACCATATATTTT. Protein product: CASNTPGNTIYF.

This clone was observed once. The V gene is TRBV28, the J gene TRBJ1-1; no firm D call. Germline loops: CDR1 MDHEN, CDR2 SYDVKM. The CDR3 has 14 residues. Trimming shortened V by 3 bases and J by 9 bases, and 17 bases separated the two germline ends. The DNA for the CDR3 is TGTGCCAGCAGTTTCGGGTCAGCCCCGGGAAAAGCTTTCTTT. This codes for CASSFGSAPGKAFF.

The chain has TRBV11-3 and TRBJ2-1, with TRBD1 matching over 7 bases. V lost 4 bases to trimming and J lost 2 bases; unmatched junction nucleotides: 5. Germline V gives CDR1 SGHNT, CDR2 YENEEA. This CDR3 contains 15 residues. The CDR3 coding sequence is TGTGCCAGCAGCTCAGACAGGGCAACCTACAATGAGCAGTTCTTC. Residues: CASSSDRATYNEQFF.